Only a few counts were recorded for the clone carrying this TCR beta chain. Its antigen is as yet unknown. The data were obtained in a study of beta chain features in type 1 diabetes. Broader study findings: TCRB CDR3 length was moderately but significantly reduced in all four CD4+ subsets of Type 1 diabetes patients.

The authors sorted CD4+ naive, central memory, regulatory and stem cell-like memory cells via CD45RO/CCR7/CD25/CD127/CD95/CD27. The CDR3 runs to 11 residues. CDR1 is GTSNPN, CDR2 SVGIG, per germline (reference sequence). The V end lost 8 bases, the J end lost 2 bases, and 9 bases lay between the germline ends. As every portion of the isolated RNA was reverse transcribed, the sequencing read expressed TCRB transcripts. Clones were sequenced by immunoSEQ multiplex PCR, and TCRdb holds only the in-frame ones, with some missing. The sample holds about 660,000 clones, about an eighth seen once. Sequencing used naive CD4+ T cells from blood. The chain is built from TRBV30 and TRBJ1-1; no clear D gene. This clonotype was sampled from a man younger than 35 with type 1 diabetes. CDR3 DNA: TGTGCCCGCCAACAAAACACTGAAGCTTTCTTT. This translates into CARQQNTEAFF.